Included here is one TCR beta chain sequence, with context. What it recognizes is unknown. The germline gene is not matched at one end of the junction; a read error may be the cause. The data derive from a study of T cell clonotyping in hematopoietic cell transplantation. Study-wide findings and caveats: Cells were unsorted, so CD4 and CD8 contributions were not separated. Graft donor and pretransplant recipient Inverse Simpson Index values predicted broader posttransplant TCR diversity. At the given depth, recipient repertoires were over 97% de novo clonotypes.

This CDR3 has 11 amino acids. The germline gives CDR1 SNHLY, CDR2 FYNNEI. The protocol was immunoSEQ multiplex PCR, while the TCRdb copy is restricted to in-frame clones and leaves out a portion. Of 15,000 to 20,000 clones detected, over 90% appear once; the ten largest clones hold 5% to 6%. This clonotype was sampled from a man aged 40-49 years in good health. Some clones in this sample may be carry-over from other donors' samples. This chain joins TRBV2 and TRBJ2-7, with 8 bases fitting TRBD1. The sequencing sample was made of peripheral blood mononuclear cells. The CDR3 reads CACRGLHEQYF. The CDR3 DNA reads as TGTGCCTGCAGGGGGCTTCACGAGCAGTACTTC.